The 27 T cell receptor beta chains given below trace back to one sample, sequenced in a study of control samples from healthy donors and cancer patients. Profiling relied on immunoSEQ multiplex PCR, and the TCRdb table lists in-frame clones only, not all of them. The sample lists roughly 100,000 clones, around 89% seen once, with about a fifth in the top ten. Sequencing input: PBMCs. These receptors originate from a man aged 55 to 69 with lung cancer.

The rearrangement joins TRBV29-1 to TRBJ1-1; unclear D gene. The V gene's germline CDR1 is SQVTM and CDR2 ANQGSEA. The CDR3 is 13 residues long. V lost 2 bases, J lost 0 bases, and 7 bases lay in between. The CDR3 bases are TGCAGCGTTGAAAAAAACATGAACACTGAAGCTTTCTTT. It is translated as CSVEKNMNTEAFF.

The chain carries TRBV2 and TRBJ1-2; D not resolved. V lost 3 bases, J lost 4 bases, and 15 bases lay in between. The CDR3 runs 15 residues. Germline V lookup: CDR1 SNHLY, CDR2 FYNNEI. The CDR3 here is CASSDRTVLFYGYTF. Here the CDR3 DNA reads TGTGCCAGCAGTGACAGAACCGTACTATTCTATGGCTACACCTTC.

The chain recombines TRBV18 with TRBJ2-5; D may be TRBD2 (6 bases). V dropped 3 bases and J dropped 9 bases, with 8 bases sitting between them. The CDR3 is 11 residues long. In germline, CDR1 is KGHSH, CDR2 LQKENI. CDR3 protein: CASSPGGAQYF. DNA of the CDR3: TGTGCCAGCTCACCGGGCGGGGCCCAGTACTTC. The entire variable domain, with the rest obtained from reference TRBV18 and TRBJ2-5, is as follows: NAGVMQNPRHLVRRRGQEARLRCSPMKGHSHVYWYRQLPEEGLKFMVYLQKENIIDESGMPKERFSAEFPKEGPSILRIQQVVRGDSAAYFCASSPGGAQYFGPGTRLLVL.

Concerning this clone: One end of the junction does not line up with germline, which may come from a read error. This chain links TRBV20-1 with TRBJ2-7; D could derive from TRBD1 or TRBD2 (5 bases each). This CDR3 region has 11 residues. The V gene's germline CDR1 is DFQATT and CDR2 SNEGSKA (reference sequence). This CDR3 reads CSARGVYEQYF. In nucleotides, the CDR3 is TGCAGTGCGAGAGGGGTCTACGAGCAGTACTTC.

The chain has TRBV10-2 and TRBJ2-1; 9 bases agree with TRBD2. Germline CDR1 reads WSHSY; CDR2 reads SAAADI. This CDR3 is 16 amino acids long. The V segment lost 6 bases and the J segment 2 bases; nucleotides outside the gene matches: 8. The CDR3, as DNA: TGCGCCAGCAGCGCCCTGGAGCGGGGGGCCTACAATGAGCAGTTCTTC. Amino acid sequence: CASSALERGAYNEQFF.

This chain connects TRBV6-6 to TRBJ2-5; TRBD2 matches 10 bases. Trimming cost V 7 bases and J 1 base; bases outside gene matches: 3. This CDR3 has 14 amino acids. The V gene's germline CDR1 is MNHNY and CDR2 SVGAGI (reference sequence). In DNA form, the CDR3 reads TGTGCCAGCATGTCTAGCGGGAGCCAAGAGACCCAGTACTTC. Its protein product is CASMSSGSQETQYF.

The chain recombines TRBV11-2 with TRBJ1-1, with D hard to call. Trimming shortened V by 5 bases and J by 3 bases, and 16 bases separated the two germline ends. Germline CDR1 reads SGHAT; CDR2 reads FQNNGV. This CDR3 has 15 amino acids. The DNA for the CDR3 is TGTGCCAGCAGCCGAAGACCCTCAACGGACACTGAAGCTTTCTTT. This codes for CASSRRPSTDTEAFF.

The rearrangement links TRBV4-1 to TRBJ1-6; no clear D. V gave up 1 base and J gave up 0 bases, with 13 bases separating them. Germline-derived CDR1 and CDR2 are MGHRA and YSYEKL. This CDR3 has 18 amino acids. The CDR3 protein is CASSQGSTRGSYNSPLHF. DNA for the CDR3: TGCGCCAGCAGCCAAGGCTCGACAAGAGGCTCCTATAATTCACCCCTCCACTTT.

The rearrangement uses TRBV7-9 and TRBJ1-1; D remains unclear. The V and J ends lost 5 bases and 0 bases respectively, with 10 bases between them. The length of the CDR3 is 14 residues. The germline V gene encodes CDR1 SEHNR and CDR2 FQNEAQ (reference sequence). CDR3 DNA sequence: TGTGCCAGCAGCGAACAGTCCATGAACACTGAAGCTTTCTTT. It encodes CASSEQSMNTEAFF.

The rearrangement links TRBV24-1 to TRBJ2-5, with 14 bases identical to TRBD2. From germline, CDR1 is KGHDR and CDR2 SFDVKD. Unmatched junction bases numbered 9, after V lost 6 bases and J lost 7 bases. The CDR3 covers 16 residues. The CDR3 region is CATSRPGTSGGGTQYF. The CDR3 DNA reads as TGTGCCACCAGTCGCCCCGGGACTAGCGGGGGAGGGACCCAGTACTTC.

V and J are TRBV7-9 and TRBJ1-2; TRBD1 agrees at 9 bases. The ends lost 6 bases at V and 9 bases at J; junction bases unmatched: 11. Germline CDR1 and CDR2: SEHNR and FQNEAQ (reference sequence). The CDR3 spans 14 residues. CDR3: CASRPGTGTSSYTF. The CDR3 nucleotides read TGTGCCAGCAGACCCGGGACAGGGACTTCGAGCTACACCTTC. Filled out from reference TRBV7-9 and TRBJ1-2, the complete variable domain reads DTGVSQNPRHKITKRGQNVTFRCDPISEHNRLYWYRQTLGQGPEFLTYFQNEAQLEKSRLLSDRFSAERPKGSFSTLEIQRTEQGDSAMYLCASRPGTGTSSYTFGSGTRLTVV.

V gene TRBV7-9 combines with J gene TRBJ2-6; TRBD1 matches 7 bases. Germline V gene data show CDR1 as SEHNR and CDR2 as FQNEAQ (reference sequence). The V and J ends lost 1 base and 0 bases, in that order; junction bases with no gene match: 6. The CDR3 extends over 18 amino acids. This chain's CDR3 is CASSLVGTADSGANVLTF. The CDR3 DNA is TGTGCCAGCAGCTTAGTGGGGACAGCCGACTCTGGGGCCAACGTCCTGACTTTC.

This clone has a single count. V gene TRBV5-6 combines with J gene TRBJ2-7; TRBD1 matches 10 bases. J lost 2 bases, V lost 0 bases, and 2 bases had no gene match. This CDR3 is built from 15 residues. Germline V gene data show CDR1 as SGHDT and CDR2 as YYEEEE. The CDR3 coding sequence is TGTGCCAGCAGCTTGGGGGACAGGGGAACCTACGAGCAGTACGTC. As protein: CASSLGDRGTYEQYV.

The chain carries TRBV2 and TRBJ1-2; 11 nucleotides align to TRBD1. V shed 2 bases and J 6 bases; nucleotides not matched to a gene: 8. The CDR3 length is 16 residues. Per the germline V gene, CDR1 is SNHLY and CDR2 is FYNNEI. CDR3 region: CASSEFRTGGADGYTF. For the CDR3, the DNA is TGTGCCAGCAGTGAATTTAGGACAGGGGGCGCAGATGGCTACACCTTC.

This chain uses TRBV5-5 with TRBJ1-1; D gene uncertain. This CDR3 is 11 amino acids long. Germline V gene sequence: CDR1 SGHKS, CDR2 YYEKEE (reference sequence). V lost 4 bases to trimming and J lost 2 bases, with 3 bases between them. The CDR3 reads CASSANTEAFF. In DNA form, the CDR3 reads TGTGCCAGCAGCGCAAACACTGAAGCTTTCTTT.

The chain employs TRBV3-1 (or the pseudogene TRBV3-2) and TRBJ1-1; D not resolved. The CDR3 totals 13 residues. From germline, CDR1 is LGHDT and CDR2 YNNKEL (reference sequence). Trimming cost V 1 base and J 1 base, with 4 bases left between them. For the CDR3, the DNA is TGTGCCAGCAGCCAAGGGGGGAACACTGAAGCTTTCTTT. Its translation is CASSQGGNTEAFF.

The chain recombines TRBV11-3 with TRBJ2-1; no clear D. Germline values: CDR1 SGHNT, CDR2 YENEEA. This CDR3 region has 15 residues. Trimming took off 5 bases at V and 2 bases at J, with 13 bases between the two ends. CDR3 protein: CASSLSLGTYNEQFF. The CDR3, as DNA: TGTGCCAGCAGCCTTAGTCTAGGGACCTACAATGAGCAGTTCTTC. Variable domain in full (rest from reference TRBV11-3 and TRBJ2-1): EAGVVQSPRYKIIEKKQPVAFWCNPISGHNTLYWYLQNLGQGPELLIRYENEEAVDDSQLPKDRFSAERLKGVDSTLKIQPAELGDSAVYLCASSLSLGTYNEQFFGPGTRLTVL.

J is TRBJ2-2 and V is TRBV10-1; 8 nucleotides line up with TRBD1. Trimming cost V 6 bases and J 6 bases; bases outside gene matches: 12. The V gene's germline CDR1 is WNHNN and CDR2 SYGVQD (reference sequence). The CDR3 has 16 residues. CDR3 in amino acids: CASSPGTGVNPGELFF. DNA for the CDR3: TGCGCCAGCAGCCCCGGGACAGGAGTTAACCCCGGGGAGCTGTTTTTT.

V gene TRBV6-5 combines with J gene TRBJ2-7, with 7 bases fitting TRBD2. The junction had 8 bases not matched to a gene; V was cut back by 5 bases and J by 4 bases. The CDR3 contains 14 residues. Germline values: CDR1 MNHEY, CDR2 SVGAGI. CDR3 in DNA: TGTGCCAGCAGTAAGGGTCTGGGGGGGTACGAGCAGTACTTC. Its protein is CASSKGLGGYEQYF.

This chain links TRBV2 with TRBJ2-5, with TRBD1 matching over 11 bases. The germline CDR1 and CDR2 sequences are SNHLY and FYNNEI. CDR3 length equals 16 residues. Unmatched junction bases numbered 7, after V lost 5 bases and J lost 2 bases. For the CDR3, the DNA is TGTGCCAGCAGTCGTAGGGGACAGGGGGAACAAGAGACCCAGTACTTC. This codes for CASSRRGQGEQETQYF.

In this sample, this clone turned up a few times. The chain couples TRBV9 to TRBJ1-3; 12 nucleotides align to TRBD1. Germline trimming cut 0 bases from V and 8 bases from J; bases unmatched to any gene: 6. There are 16 residues in the CDR3. Germline assignment: CDR1 SGDLS and CDR2 YYNGEE. The CDR3 bases are TGTGCCAGCAGCGTAGGACCGGGACAGGGGGCATACACCATATATTTT. Translated, it gives CASSVGPGQGAYTIYF.

The gene calls are TRBV6-5 and TRBJ1-5; the D is unclear. This CDR3 is 14 amino acids long. V was shortened by 2 bases and J by 2 bases, with 7 bases between the two germline ends. Germline CDR1 MNHEY, CDR2 SVGAGI. CDR3 in amino acids: CASSYRRGNQPQHF. CDR3 bases: TGTGCCAGCAGTTACCGTAGGGGCAATCAGCCCCAGCATTTT.

This chain links TRBV27 with TRBJ2-1, with 7 positions matching TRBD1. The CDR3 is made up of 15 amino acids. Trimming removed 6 bases from V and 6 bases from J; junction bases left unmatched: 11. CDR1 MNHEY and CDR2 SMNVEV come from the germline V gene (reference sequence). The CDR3 DNA follows: TGTGCCAGCAGACAGACAGGGAGCGCGGGCAATGAGCAGTTCTTC. Translation: CASRQTGSAGNEQFF.

The chain uses TRBV14 and TRBJ1-1, with D perhaps TRBD1 (6 bases). CDR1 SGHDN and CDR2 FVKESK come from the germline V gene. V gave up 1 base and J gave up 3 bases, with 12 bases separating them. There are 15 residues in the CDR3. Written as DNA, the CDR3 is TGTGCCAGCAGCCAAGTGGGTCGGGGGCACACTGAAGCTTTCTTT. It is translated as CASSQVGRGHTEAFF.

This clone was found a few times. The genes are TRBV4-1 and TRBJ1-2; TRBD1 is a possible D gene (5 bases). Trimming removed 0 bases from V and 9 bases from J, with 14 bases in between. The CDR3 covers 14 residues. CDR1 and CDR2 (germline): MGHRA, YSYEKL. The CDR3 nucleotides are TGCGCCAGCAGCCAAGAGGGGGGGATTTTGAGCTACACCTTC. Translation: CASSQEGGILSYTF.

Remarks on this clone: One end of the junction does not line up with germline, which may come from a read error. V usage is TRBV11-2 and J usage is TRBJ2-4, with 8 bases aligning to TRBD1. This CDR3 spans 12 amino acids. Germline V lookup: CDR1 SGHAT, CDR2 FQNNGV. The CDR3 protein is CASSLERTGQGF. CDR3 nucleotides: TGTGCCAGCAGCTTAGAAAGGACAGGGCAGGGGTTC.

The J gene is TRBJ1-2, the V gene TRBV20-1; perhaps TRBD1 as D (5 bases). The V gene lost 3 bases and the J gene lost 8 bases, with 10 bases spanning the gap. Germline lookup yields CDR1 DFQATT and CDR2 SNEGSKA (reference sequence). The CDR3 is made up of 11 amino acids. CDR3 region: CSASPRGGYTF. In nucleotides, the CDR3 is TGCAGTGCTAGTCCACGGGGCGGCTACACCTTC.